The 32 T cell receptor beta chains given below trace back to one sample, sequenced in a study of cytomegalovirus exposure and HLA in healthy donors. Primers included in the PCR were 60 Vbeta and 13 Jbeta primers. Only in-frame clones appear in the TCRdb table, and some are missing; sequencing was by immunoSEQ multiplex PCR. In the table there are under 200,000 clones, 86% of which are singletons. The sample taken for sequencing was PBMCs. The source of these receptors is a woman between 25 and 40 years old in good health and CMV-seronegative.

Only one count was recorded for this clone. The chain couples TRBV5-1 to TRBJ2-1; D unclear. CDR1 SGHRS and CDR2 YFSETQ come from the germline V gene. The CDR3 has 14 residues. Trimming took off 0 bases at V and 3 bases at J, with 7 bases between the two ends. CDR3 in amino acids: CASSLAASYNEQFF. The CDR3 DNA reads TGCGCCAGCAGCTTGGCCGCCAGCTACAATGAGCAGTTCTTC.

V gene TRBV28 combines with J gene TRBJ2-1; 9 positions match TRBD1. The V and J ends lost 6 bases and 4 bases, in that order; junction bases with no gene match: 13. Germline CDR1 is MDHEN and CDR2 is SYDVKM. The CDR3 totals 17 residues. In DNA form, the CDR3 reads TGTGCCAGCAGACCTATCACGGGACAGGGTCTTTACAATGAGCAGTTCTTC. Translation: CASRPITGQGLYNEQFF.

V gene TRBV2 combines with J gene TRBJ2-7; 12 nucleotides match TRBD2. The J segment lost 5 bases and the V segment lost 4 bases, leaving 3 bases of the junction unmatched. Germline V gives CDR1 SNHLY, CDR2 FYNNEI. The CDR3 is 14 residues long. Here the CDR3 reads CASSGLAGEDEQYF. The CDR3 bases are TGTGCCAGCAGTGGACTAGCGGGAGAAGACGAGCAGTACTTC.

The J gene is TRBJ2-1, the V gene TRBV29-1, with 8 bases that match TRBD2. The CDR3 contains 14 residues. CDR1 and CDR2 (germline): SQVTM, ANQGSEA. Losses at the gene ends were 2 bases for V and 10 bases for J; bases not matched to a gene: 10. The CDR3, as DNA: TGCAGCGTTGAACACCCCGGGGGGGCAGGAGAGCAGTTCTTC. The encoded protein is CSVEHPGGAGEQFF.

The rearrangement uses TRBV5-6 and TRBJ2-6; D is perhaps TRBD1 (6 bases). Germline V lookup: CDR1 SGHDT, CDR2 YYEEEE. Trimming stripped 4 bases from V and 0 bases from J, with 8 bases between. This CDR3 has 15 amino acids. The CDR3 DNA reads as TGTGCCAGCAGCCTAGGGGGCTCTGGGGCCAACGTCCTGACTTTC. Amino acid sequence: CASSLGGSGANVLTF.

V usage is TRBV27 and J usage is TRBJ2-1; 10 bases are a match to TRBD2. CDR1 and CDR2 from the germline V gene are MNHEY and SMNVEV (reference sequence). V gave up 5 bases and J gave up 9 bases; unmatched junction bases: 22. The CDR3 has 19 amino acids. The CDR3 nucleotides read TGTGCCAGCAGTATACTAATGAGTCCCGGGACTAGCGTATACCCTGAGCAGTTCTTC. Translation: CASSILMSPGTSVYPEQFF.

The CDR3 protein is CASSFSGRSTDTQYF. In DNA form, the CDR3 reads TGTGCCAGCAGTTTCAGCGGGAGGAGCACAGATACGCAGTATTTT. The rearrangement links TRBV28 to TRBJ2-3, with 9 bases fitting TRBD2. Trimming removed 3 bases from V and 0 bases from J; junction bases left unmatched: 1. Per the germline V gene, CDR1 is MDHEN and CDR2 is SYDVKM. The CDR3 consists of 15 residues.

This clone was seen a handful of times. The V gene is TRBV28, the J gene TRBJ1-2; TRBD1 matches 7 bases. Germline V gene lookup returns CDR1 MDHEN and CDR2 SYDVKM. Unmatched junction bases numbered 6, after V lost 6 bases and J lost 8 bases. The CDR3 length is 12 residues. The CDR3: CASRRQGGGYTF. The CDR3 DNA is TGTGCCAGCAGAAGACAGGGTGGCGGCTACACCTTC.

J is TRBJ1-2 and V is TRBV28; 8 bases agree with TRBD1. In germline, CDR1 is MDHEN, CDR2 SYDVKM. This CDR3 comprises 14 residues. Trimming removed 3 bases from V and 5 bases from J; junction bases left unmatched: 5. As DNA, the CDR3 is TGTGCCAGCAGTTTGGTGCAGGGGGCGTATGGCTACACCTTC. Translating it yields CASSLVQGAYGYTF.

The rearrangement links TRBV6-5 to TRBJ2-7; 11 bases are a match to TRBD1. There are 15 residues in the CDR3. The V gene end was trimmed by 5 bases and the J gene end by 5 bases; junction bases not matched to a gene: 8. Germline lookup yields CDR1 MNHEY and CDR2 SVGAGI. The CDR3 loop is CASSRGGQGVNEQYF. CDR3 coding DNA: TGTGCCAGCAGTCGCGGGGGACAGGGGGTGAACGAGCAGTACTTC.

This chain uses TRBV2 with TRBJ2-1, with D unresolved. The V end was cut by 2 bases, the J end by 4 bases, with 9 bases between. This CDR3 has 14 residues. The germline gives CDR1 SNHLY, CDR2 FYNNEI. The CDR3 region is CASSELTLYNEQFF. CDR3 nucleotide sequence: TGTGCCAGCAGTGAACTAACCCTTTACAATGAGCAGTTCTTC. The entire variable domain, with the rest obtained from reference TRBV2 and TRBJ2-1, is as follows: EPEVTQTPSHQVTQMGQEVILRCVPISNHLYFYWYRQILGQKVEFLVSFYNNEISEKSEIFDDQFSVERPDGSNFTLKIRSTKLEDSAMYFCASSELTLYNEQFFGPGTRLTVL.

This chain connects TRBV5-1 to TRBJ2-7; D gene ambiguous. This CDR3 is 14 amino acids long. Germline V gives CDR1 SGHRS, CDR2 YFSETQ. Between the trimmed V and J ends, which lost 0 bases and 1 base, there was a span of 8 bases. CDR3 in amino acids: CASSLVGNSYEQYF. CDR3 DNA sequence: TGCGCCAGCAGCTTGGTTGGCAATTCCTACGAGCAGTACTTC.

This chain uses TRBV6-5 with TRBJ2-2, with unresolved D. V lost 6 bases, J lost 6 bases, and 14 bases lay in between. CDR3 length: 14 residues. CDR1 is MNHEY and CDR2 is SVGAGI in the germline V gene. This CDR3 is CASSPRFSSGELFF. The CDR3 region has the DNA TGTGCCAGCAGCCCTAGATTTTCATCCGGGGAGCTGTTTTTT.

The chain combines TRBV2 with TRBJ1-5; weak D call: TRBD1 (6 bases). The CDR3 covers 14 residues. V shed 6 bases and J shed 8 bases, with 17 bases lying between them. Per germline, CDR1 SNHLY and CDR2 FYNNEI. DNA for the CDR3: TGTGCCAGCAGCTCGCAGGGGCGAGGGGAGCCCCAGCATTTT. It is translated as CASSSQGRGEPQHF.

This chain connects TRBV5-1 to TRBJ2-7; D may be TRBD1 (5 bases). The CDR3 extends over 16 amino acids. Germline V gene data show CDR1 as SGHRS and CDR2 as YFSETQ. V lost 6 bases and J 2 bases, leaving 21 bases between the germline ends. The CDR3 spells CASKNLPGPTPYEQYF. CDR3 nucleotides: TGCGCCAGCAAAAATCTTCCAGGGCCGACCCCCTACGAGCAGTACTTC.

V gene TRBV19 combines with J gene TRBJ2-2; TRBD1 matches at 7 bases. CDR3 length: 15 amino acids. CDR1 LNHDA and CDR2 SQIVND come from the germline V gene (reference sequence). J was trimmed by 0 bases and V by 7 bases; bases with no gene match: 5. The CDR3 DNA sequence: TGTGCCAGTACCCGGGACAGCCCGAACACCGGGGAGCTGTTTTTT. As protein: CASTRDSPNTGELFF.

This clone has only one observation. V usage is TRBV5-6 and J usage is TRBJ2-7, with TRBD2 identical over 7 bases. Germline CDR1 and CDR2: SGHDT and YYEEEE. Unmatched junction bases numbered 8, after V lost 2 bases and J lost 3 bases. The CDR3 extends over 15 amino acids. The CDR3 loop reads CASSFYGGGFYEQYF. The CDR3 DNA sequence: TGTGCCAGCAGCTTTTATGGGGGAGGGTTCTACGAGCAGTACTTC. Supplemented by reference TRBV5-6 and TRBJ2-7, the full variable domain reads DAGVTQSPTHLIKTRGQQVTLRCSPKSGHDTVSWYQQALGQGPQFIFQYYEEEERQRGNFPDRFSGHQFPNYSSELNVNALLLGDSALYLCASSFYGGGFYEQYFGPGTRLTVT.

The V and J genes are TRBV6-1 and TRBJ2-4; 11 bases fit TRBD1. This CDR3 has 15 residues. V shed 5 bases and J 3 bases; nucleotides not matched to a gene: 3. In germline, CDR1 is MNHNS, CDR2 SASEGT. CDR3 in amino acids: CASSPGQGGKNIQYF. CDR3 nucleotides: TGTGCCAGCAGTCCGGGACAGGGGGGCAAAAACATTCAGTACTTC.

The chain uses TRBV7-9 and TRBJ2-5; 10 bases match TRBD1. V shed 5 bases and J 5 bases; nucleotides not matched to a gene: 8. Per the germline V gene, CDR1 is SEHNR and CDR2 is FQNEAQ (reference sequence). The CDR3 sequence is 15 residues long. The CDR3 loop is CASSPHRDRGETQYF. The CDR3 bases are TGTGCCAGCAGCCCCCACCGGGACAGGGGTGAGACCCAGTACTTC.

DNA for the CDR3: TGTGCCAGCAGCTTAGGGAGCGGGGAGCTGTTTTTT. Its protein is CASSLGSGELFF. This chain joins TRBV7-9 and TRBJ2-2; unclear D gene. CDR3 length equals 12 residues. Germline V lookup: CDR1 SEHNR, CDR2 FQNEAQ (reference sequence). V was shortened by 1 base and J by 7 bases, with 4 bases between the two germline ends.

This chain links TRBV15 with TRBJ2-7, with D possibly being TRBD1 (5 bases). Germline CDR1 and CDR2: LNHNV and YYDKDF (reference sequence). CDR3 size: 12 residues. V lost 4 bases and J lost 3, with 7 bases in between. CDR3 protein: CATSNRHYEQYF. Written as DNA, the CDR3 is TGTGCCACCAGCAACAGGCACTACGAGCAGTACTTC.

This CDR3 is CASSLRSGKRYNEQFF. DNA of the CDR3: TGCGCCAGCAGCTTAAGGAGCGGGAAAAGGTACAATGAGCAGTTCTTC. The rearrangement links TRBV5-1 to TRBJ2-1; 7 bases align to TRBD2. CDR3 length: 16 residues. V was clipped by 2 bases and J by 4 bases; unmatched bases: 9. Germline V CDR1 and CDR2: SGHRS, YFSETQ.

The gene calls are TRBV10-3 and TRBJ1-4; D is ambiguous. From germline, CDR1 is ENHRY and CDR2 SYGVKD. Trimming took off 3 bases at V and 0 bases at J, with 5 bases between the two ends. The CDR3 is made up of 14 amino acids. The CDR3 nucleotides read TGTGCCATCAGTGACCCAGCAACTAATGAAAAACTGTTTTTT. Protein product: CAISDPATNEKLFF.

The gene calls are TRBV27 and TRBJ2-3, with 9 bases aligning to TRBD1. The CDR3 is made up of 15 amino acids. The germline V gene has CDR1 MNHEY and CDR2 SMNVEV (reference sequence). V shed 4 bases, J shed 6 bases, and the junction held 8 bases outside the gene matches. CDR3 in amino acids: CASSSGTGPPDTQYF. CDR3 bases: TGTGCCAGCAGTTCCGGGACAGGGCCCCCCGATACGCAGTATTTT.

The J gene is TRBJ2-7, the V gene TRBV6-1; the D gene is possibly TRBD1 (5 bases). The V gene lost 6 bases and the J gene lost 3 bases, with 18 bases spanning the gap. CDR3 length equals 15 residues. Germline-derived CDR1 and CDR2 are MNHNS and SASEGT. The CDR3 is CASSILGQLNYEQYF. The CDR3 bases are TGTGCCAGCAGCATACTGGGGCAGCTAAACTACGAGCAGTACTTC.

The chain combines TRBV27 with TRBJ1-5, with D tentatively TRBD1 (5 bases). V was cut by 5 bases and J by 3 bases, with 11 bases left in between. Germline V CDR1 and CDR2: MNHEY, SMNVEV (reference sequence). This CDR3 is built from 14 residues. The CDR3 coding sequence is TGTGCCAGCAGTCCTGGGGCCTCCAATCAGCCCCAGCATTTT. It translates to CASSPGASNQPQHF.

On this clone itself: A junction end diverges from the germline sequence, so it may reflect a read error. The genes are TRBV9 and TRBJ1-1; D is unresolved. CDR1 SGDLS and CDR2 YYNGEE come from the germline V gene. CDR3 length: 14 amino acids. CDR3 residues: CASSVASWETNPDF. As DNA, the CDR3 is TGTGCCAGCAGCGTAGCTTCTTGGGAGACTAACCCTGATTTT.

The gene calls are TRBV28 and TRBJ1-4; 9 bases agree with TRBD1. Germline CDR1 MDHEN, CDR2 SYDVKM. The CDR3 is made up of 15 amino acids. Unmatched junction bases numbered 4, after V lost 1 base and J lost 7 bases. CDR3 residues: CASSLLGQGSEKLFF. CDR3 coding DNA: TGTGCCAGCAGTTTATTAGGACAGGGGAGTGAAAAACTGTTTTTT.

The chain combines TRBV25-1 with TRBJ1-2; the D is unclear. The CDR3 has 13 residues. The V and J ends lost 4 bases and 1 base respectively, with 7 bases between them. In germline, CDR1 is MGHDK, CDR2 SYGVNS. Written as DNA, the CDR3 is TGTGCCAGCAGTGGGCATCTTAACTATGGCTACACCTTC. It translates to CASSGHLNYGYTF.

The gene calls are TRBV27 and TRBJ2-1; tentatively, D is TRBD2 (6 bases). V was pared by 7 bases and J by 9 bases, with 19 bases between. The CDR3 is 14 residues long. Per germline, CDR1 MNHEY and CDR2 SMNVEV (reference sequence). The DNA of the CDR3 is TGTGCCAGCAAGGGGCGTCCCGAGGGAGGTGAGCAGTTCTTC. This codes for CASKGRPEGGEQFF.

This clone was detected only a few times. The V gene is TRBV5-1, the J gene TRBJ1-3; D unclear. V lost 4 bases and J lost 0, with 11 bases in between. Germline CDR1 and CDR2: SGHRS and YFSETQ. The CDR3 spans 15 residues. DNA of the CDR3: TGCGCCAGCAGCCCCGTTACAACCTCTGGAAACACCATATATTTT. This gives the protein CASSPVTTSGNTIYF.

The gene calls are TRBV5-1 and TRBJ1-2; D ambiguous. Germline lookup yields CDR1 SGHRS and CDR2 YFSETQ. This CDR3 contains 15 residues. The V end lost 0 bases, the J end lost 4 bases, and 13 bases lay between the germline ends. In DNA, the CDR3 is TGCGCCAGCAGCTTGGACAGCCCAACAATCTATGGCTACACCTTC. This codes for CASSLDSPTIYGYTF.